The clone carrying this T cell receptor beta chain was seen a few times. Its target is unknown. The entry originates in a study of early T cells in non-severe SARS-CoV-2 infection. The wider study: Sequencing was performed on bulk RNA from unsorted whole blood, leaving chains unpaired.

Per the germline V gene, CDR1 is MNHEY and CDR2 is SVGAGI. Trimming took 4 bases from V and 3 from J, leaving 10 bases between them. CDR3 length: 14 amino acids. Study-level findings and limits: In VDJdb matching, anti-spike CD8 responses were favored while private and CD4 specificities went missing.

Individual cDNA molecules carried attached unique molecular identifiers. TCRdb reprocessed the 5' RACE reads via MiXCR and lists one record per CDR3 protein. The sample carries 95,000 to 110,000 distinct CDR3 sequences, approximately 10% recorded once. Material for sequencing was whole blood. The J gene is TRBJ1-5, the V gene TRBV6-5; a weak D match, TRBD1 (5 bases). The clonotype comes from an adult who was a healthcare worker with PCR-confirmed SARS-CoV-2 infection or an uninfected control (not recorded which). This CDR3 is CASSSRQNNQPQHF. The DNA for the CDR3 is TGTGCCAGCAGTTCCCGACAGAACAATCAGCCCCAGCATTTT.